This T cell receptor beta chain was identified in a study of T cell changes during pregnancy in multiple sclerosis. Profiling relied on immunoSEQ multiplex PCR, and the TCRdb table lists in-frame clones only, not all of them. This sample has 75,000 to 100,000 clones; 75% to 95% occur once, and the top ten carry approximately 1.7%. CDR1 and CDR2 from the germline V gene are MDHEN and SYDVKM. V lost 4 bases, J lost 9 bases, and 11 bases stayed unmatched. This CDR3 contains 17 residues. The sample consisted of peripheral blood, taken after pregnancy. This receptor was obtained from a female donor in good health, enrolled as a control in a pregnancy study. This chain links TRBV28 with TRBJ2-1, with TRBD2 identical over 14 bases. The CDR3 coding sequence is TGTGCCAGCAGTTCCTACGCCTTAGGACTAGCGGGGGGTGAGCAGTTCTTC. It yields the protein CASSSYALGLAGGEQFF.